Sequencing of this T cell receptor beta chain was carried out in a study of T cells in tumors after PD-1 blockade. From germline, CDR1 is MNHEY and CDR2 SVGAGI. This CDR3 has 15 residues. Trimming removed 2 bases at V and 1 base at J, with 11 bases between. The data were produced by immunoSEQ multiplex PCR, yet TCRdb's version contains in-frame clones alone and is incomplete. The sample includes tens of thousands of clones, around 80% of them seen just once. The table lists this clone with a few counts. The V and J genes are TRBV6-5 and TRBJ2-5; D remains unclear. The clonotype comes from a human donor with basal cell carcinoma. The sample in question was PBMCs, obtained before anti-PD-1 treatment. The CDR3 spells CASSYLRAGQETQYF. The DNA for the CDR3 is TGTGCCAGCAGTTACCTCCGGGCAGGCCAAGAGACCCAGTACTTC.